The sequence of this T cell receptor beta chain was determined in a study of OX40 agonist ivuxolimab in advanced cancers. Study at large: Eligibility rules accepted prior anti-PD-1, anti-PD-L1 or anti-CTLA-4 therapy, and 30% to 40% had some.

Clones were sequenced by immunoSEQ multiplex PCR, and TCRdb holds only the in-frame ones, with some missing. Altogether tens of thousands of clones are present, roughly 90% being singletons, with the ten largest covering around 2.3%. Autoimmune disease history or systemic immunosuppression led to patients being barred. In regard to this clone: The target antigen is unknown.

V shed 5 bases and J shed 5 bases, with 12 bases lying between them. CDR3 size: 13 residues. Germline loops: CDR1 SGHTA, CDR2 FQGNSA. Study-wide findings and caveats: Clonal expansion by week 6 occurred in CD4+ and CD8+ blood T cells (at 0.1 to 3.0 mg/kg). More expanded clones were found, on average, in CD8+ than in CD4+ T cells.

This sequence was found in an adult with an advanced solid tumor such as melanoma, head and neck, liver or kidney cancer. The V gene is TRBV7-2, the J gene TRBJ2-5, with a tentative D call TRBD1 (5 bases). The sequenced sample was CD4+ or CD8+ T cells sorted from blood, obtained in a trial of the OX40 agonist ivuxolimab. This CDR3 is CASSLTKGETQYF. The CDR3 bases are TGTGCCAGCAGCCTCACAAAGGGGGAGACCCAGTACTTC.